This T cell receptor (beta chain) derives from a study of regulatory T cells in long-lasting Graves disease. Study results and limitations: Gene preferences differed: TRBV28, TRBJ1-2, TRBJ2-5 in persistent cases. For persistent Graves' patients, TCR diversity was lower than for newly diagnosed ones.

To make TCR beta libraries, researchers used iRepertoire HTBI primers and Arm-PCR of CDR3 regions. TCRdb itself ran the multiplex PCR reads through MiXCR, one entry per CDR3 protein. The data hold about 220,000 distinct CDR3 sequences, with roughly a fifth observed a single time. Stated time point: newly diagnosed GD, antithyroid drugs for less than 3 months. The TCR library was made from RNA that had been extracted from PBMCs in TRIzol. The CDR3 is made up of 12 amino acids. The V gene lost 3 bases and the J gene lost 5 bases, with 7 bases spanning the gap. In germline, CDR1 is MDHEN, CDR2 SYDVKM. This clonotype was picked up many times. Its antigen is currently unknown. In addition, the sample was reused for a study of T cells in Graves' hyperthyroidism and ophthalmopathy. Turning to that study: The HTBI set primed first-round TCR CDR3 RT-PCR. The blood repertoire included most of the expanded thyroid clonotypes above 0.001.

The starting material was peripheral blood mononuclear cells (PBMCs), obtained at new diagnosis, from a patient treated with antithyroid drugs. The clonotype was recovered from a woman aged 25 to 39 with Graves disease. The chain links TRBV28 to TRBJ1-2; D ambiguous. Here the CDR3 reads CASSLGFYGYTF. The DNA for the CDR3 is TGTGCCAGCAGTTTGGGGTTTTATGGCTACACCTTC.